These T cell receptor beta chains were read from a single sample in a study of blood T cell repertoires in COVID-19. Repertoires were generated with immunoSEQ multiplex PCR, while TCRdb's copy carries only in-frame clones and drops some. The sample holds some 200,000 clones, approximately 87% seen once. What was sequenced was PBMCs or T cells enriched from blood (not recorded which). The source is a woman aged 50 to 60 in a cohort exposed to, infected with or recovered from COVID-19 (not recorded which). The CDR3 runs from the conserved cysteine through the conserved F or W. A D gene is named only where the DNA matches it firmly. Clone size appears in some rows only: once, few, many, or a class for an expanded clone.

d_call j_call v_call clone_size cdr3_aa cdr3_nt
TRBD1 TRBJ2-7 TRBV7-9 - CASSPRSDRGLPYEQYF TGTGCCAGCAGCCCCAGGTCTGACAGGGGATTGCCCTACGAGCAGTACTTC
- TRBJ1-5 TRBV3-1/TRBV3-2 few CASSQGSEPQHF TGTGCCAGCAGCCAAGGCTCGGAGCCCCAGCATTTT
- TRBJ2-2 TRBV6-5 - CAVRGPANTGELFF TGTGCCGTGCGGGGGCCCGCGAACACCGGGGAGCTGTTTTTT
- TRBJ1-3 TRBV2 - CASSEALRAGNTIYF TGTGCCAGCAGTGAAGCCCTACGGGCTGGAAACACCATATATTTT
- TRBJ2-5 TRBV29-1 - CSVGGGYQETQYF TGCAGCGTTGGGGGGGGCTACCAAGAGACCCAGTACTTC
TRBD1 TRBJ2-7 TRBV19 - CASSVTGTGAYEQYF TGTGCCAGTAGTGTCACCGGGACAGGGGCCTACGAGCAGTACTTC
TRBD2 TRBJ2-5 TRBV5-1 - CASSSYPGLASETQYF TGCGCCAGCAGCTCCTATCCTGGACTAGCGTCTGAGACCCAGTACTTC
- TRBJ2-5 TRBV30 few CAWRGGLWQETQYF TGTGCCTGGAGGGGGGGGCTCTGGCAAGAGACCCAGTACTTC
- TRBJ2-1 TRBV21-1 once CASSGLTQKNNEQFF TGTGCCAGCAGCGGACTCACTCAAAAAAACAATGAGCAGTTCTTC
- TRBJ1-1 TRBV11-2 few CASSLEEGYTEAFF TGTGCCAGCAGCTTAGAAGAGGGATACACTGAAGCTTTCTTT
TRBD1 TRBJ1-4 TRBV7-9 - CASSWEAGQLNEKLFF TGTGCCAGCAGCTGGGAGGCGGGACAGCTTAATGAAAAACTGTTTTTT
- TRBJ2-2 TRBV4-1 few CASSPGIGGGELFF TGCGCCAGCAGCCCGGGGATCGGAGGTGGGGAGCTGTTTTTT
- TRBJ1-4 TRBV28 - CASSFGGTNEKLFF TGTGCCAGCAGTTTTGGGGGGACTAATGAAAAACTGTTTTTT
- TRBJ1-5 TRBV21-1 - CASSKPLGDRGLEPQHF TGTGCCAGCAGCAAACCCCTGGGGGACAGGGGGCTTGAGCCCCAGCATTTT
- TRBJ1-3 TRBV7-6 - CASSASTGNTIYF TGTGCCAGCAGCGCCTCGACAGGAAACACCATATATTTT
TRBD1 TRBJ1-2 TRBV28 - CASRTDRTLSSGYTF TGTGCCAGCAGGACGGACAGGACTCTTTCGTCTGGCTACACCTTC
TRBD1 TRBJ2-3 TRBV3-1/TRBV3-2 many CASSQNRGGTQYF TGTGCCAGCAGCCAAAACAGGGGCGGTACGCAGTATTTT
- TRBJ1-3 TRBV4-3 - CASSQDSRGVLLSGNTIYF TGCGCCAGCAGCCAAGATTCACGGGGAGTCCTCCTATCTGGAAACACCATATATTTT
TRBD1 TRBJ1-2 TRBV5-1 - CASSLDRGPIANYGYTF TGCGCCAGCAGCTTGGATAGGGGGCCCATTGCTAACTATGGCTACACCTTC
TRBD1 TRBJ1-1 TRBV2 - CASSDRGMGTEAFF TGTGCCAGCAGCGACAGGGGAATGGGCACTGAAGCTTTCTTT
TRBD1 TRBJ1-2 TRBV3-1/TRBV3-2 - CASSPPRSGTGIAGYTF TGTGCCAGCAGCCCCCCACGTTCGGGGACAGGGATAGCTGGCTACACCTTC
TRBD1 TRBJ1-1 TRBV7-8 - CASSSDRGPTEAFF TGTGCCAGCAGCTCGGACAGGGGGCCCACTGAAGCTTTCTTT
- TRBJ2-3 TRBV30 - CAWSPRESDTQYF TGTGCCTGGAGTCCCAGGGAATCAGATACGCAGTATTTT
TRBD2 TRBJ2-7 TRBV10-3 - CAISGTSDYEQYF TGTGCCATCAGTGGGACTAGCGACTACGAGCAGTACTTC
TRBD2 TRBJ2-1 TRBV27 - CASSSRLRGGPQSSSYNEQFF TGTGCCAGCAGTTCGAGATTGCGGGGGGGCCCCCAGTCCAGCTCCTACAATGAGCAGTTCTTC
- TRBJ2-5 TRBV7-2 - CASSLARQETQYF TGTGCCAGCAGCTTAGCGCGGCAAGAGACCCAGTACTTC
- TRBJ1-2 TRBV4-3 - CASSTRDYNYGYTF TGCGCCAGCAGCACCCGGGATTATAACTATGGCTACACCTTC
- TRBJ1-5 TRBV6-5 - CASTSIRGGNQPQHF TGTGCCAGCACCTCCATCAGGGGTGGAAATCAGCCCCAGCATTTT
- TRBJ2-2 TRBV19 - CAIRSPGNTGELFF TGTGCCATCCGTAGTCCGGGGAACACCGGGGAGCTGTTTTTT
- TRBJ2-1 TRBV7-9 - CASSLLRAEQFF TGTGCCAGCAGCTTATTGCGGGCCGAGCAGTTCTTC
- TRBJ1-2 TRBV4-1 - CASSQEGVTGWGGYTF TGCGCCAGCAGCCAAGAAGGGGTGACAGGATGGGGAGGCTACACCTTC
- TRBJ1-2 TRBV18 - CASSPGRGGANYGYTF TGTGCCAGCTCACCGGGACGGGGGGGCGCTAACTATGGCTACACCTTC
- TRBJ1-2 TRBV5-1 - CASNRWGGDGYTF TGCGCCAGCAACCGGTGGGGGGGCGATGGCTACACCTTC
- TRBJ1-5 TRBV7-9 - CASSHTPPGQGQPQHF TGTGCCAGCAGCCACACGCCACCAGGGCAAGGTCAGCCCCAGCATTTT
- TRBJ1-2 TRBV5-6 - CASEGTFTGEILDGYTF TGTGCCAGCGAGGGCACGTTTACGGGGGAGATATTGGATGGCTACACCTTC
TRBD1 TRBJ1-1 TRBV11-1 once CASRKTGANTEAFF TGTGCCAGCAGAAAGACAGGGGCTAACACTGAAGCTTTCTTT
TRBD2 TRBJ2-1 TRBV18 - CASSRGLAGGIDEQFF TGTGCCAGCTCACGCGGACTAGCGGGGGGTATTGATGAGCAGTTCTTC
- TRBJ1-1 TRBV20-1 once CSASLNLNTEAFF TGCAGTGCTAGTCTGAACTTGAACACTGAAGCTTTCTTT
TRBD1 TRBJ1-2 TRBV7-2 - CASSPGDRGNGYTF TGTGCCAGCAGCCCAGGGGACAGGGGAAATGGCTACACCTTC
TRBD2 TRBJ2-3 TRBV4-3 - CASSQEGGRRTSGVPLTDTQYF TGCGCCAGCAGCCAAGAGGGAGGGCGTAGGACTAGCGGGGTCCCTCTAACAGATACGCAGTATTTT
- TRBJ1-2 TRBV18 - CASSQGQNYGYTF TGTGCCAGCTCACAGGGACAAAACTATGGCTACACCTTC
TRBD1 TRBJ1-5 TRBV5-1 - CASSLSPGGGQPQHF TGCGCCAGCAGCTTGAGTCCAGGGGGCGGGCAGCCCCAGCATTTT
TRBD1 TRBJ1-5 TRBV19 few CAISTGRSNQPQHF TGTGCCATATCGACAGGGCGAAGCAATCAGCCCCAGCATTTT
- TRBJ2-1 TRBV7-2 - CASSSAALANEQFF TGTGCCAGCAGCTCCGCGGCACTAGCCAATGAGCAGTTCTTC
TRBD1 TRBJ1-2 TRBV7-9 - CASSLYGSVQGYYGYTF TGTGCCAGCAGCTTATACGGTTCAGTACAGGGGTACTATGGCTACACCTTC
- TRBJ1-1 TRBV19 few CASSPLTGTLNTEAFF TGTGCCAGTAGTCCGTTGACAGGAACTTTGAACACTGAAGCTTTCTTT
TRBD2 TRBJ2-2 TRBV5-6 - CASSWNSGGGELFF TGTGCCAGCAGCTGGAACAGCGGGGGGGGAGAACTGTTTTTT
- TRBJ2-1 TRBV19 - CASSISPQGGNEQFF TGTGCCAGTAGTATTTCCCCCCAAGGGGGCAATGAGCAGTTCTTC
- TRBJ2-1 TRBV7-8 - CASSLFRDTRSPYNEQFF TGTGCCAGCAGCTTATTCCGGGACACCAGATCCCCCTACAATGAGCAGTTCTTC
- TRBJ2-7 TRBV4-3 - CASSQVRTYEQYF TGCGCCAGCAGCCAAGTGAGGACCTACGAGCAGTACTTC
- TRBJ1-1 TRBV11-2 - CASSLGAQFNTEAFF TGTGCCAGCAGCTTAGGCGCACAGTTTAACACTGAAGCTTTCTTT
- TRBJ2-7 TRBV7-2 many CASSSDISYEQYF TGTGCCAGCAGCTCGGACATCTCCTACGAGCAGTACTTC
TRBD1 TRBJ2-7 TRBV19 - CASSTTGGAGQYF TGTGCCAGTAGTACTACAGGGGGCGCTGGGCAGTACTTC
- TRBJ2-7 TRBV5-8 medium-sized CASSARGTPAEQYF TGTGCCAGCAGCGCCCGCGGGACCCCCGCCGAGCAGTACTTC
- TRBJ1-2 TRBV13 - CASSLGTPYGYTF TGTGCCAGCAGCTTGGGGACACCGTATGGCTACACCTTC